Below, 5 T cell receptor beta chains from the same sample are listed, as sequenced in a study of early T cells in non-severe SARS-CoV-2 infection. MiXCR, run by TCRdb on the 5' RACE reads, gives a single entry per CDR3 protein. The sample holds about 48,000 distinct CDR3 sequences, approximately 5.1% seen once. Sequences were derived from whole blood, sampled at baseline. The receptors stem from an adult who was a healthcare worker with PCR-confirmed SARS-CoV-2 infection or an uninfected control (not recorded which).

About this clonotype: This may stem from a read error, because a much larger clone lies one nucleotide away. This chain connects TRBV18 to TRBJ2-1, with D possibly matching TRBD1 (6 bases). This CDR3 has 12 amino acids. Deletions cut 11 bases from V and 6 bases from J, with 14 bases between. Germline V gives CDR1 KGHSH, CDR2 LQKENI. The CDR3, as DNA: TGTGCCTGCCGGACAGCGGTCAATGAGCAGTTCTTC. Its protein is CACRTAVNEQFF.

The rearrangement uses TRBV5-1 and TRBJ2-5; no clear D gene. Germline-derived CDR1 and CDR2 are SGHRS and YFSETQ. V dropped 2 bases and J dropped 4 bases, with 12 bases sitting between them. The CDR3 is 14 amino acids. CDR3 bases: TGCGCCAGCAGCTTTGCTAGTCCCCCAGAGACCCAGTACTTC. It translates to CASSFASPPETQYF.

This rearrangement joins TRBV27 to TRBJ2-7; D remains ambiguous. The CDR3 has 13 amino acids. CDR1 and CDR2 (germline): MNHEY, SMNVEV (reference sequence). V was clipped by 8 bases and J by 6 bases, with 17 bases between them. The CDR3 DNA reads TGTGCCAGCCTTAGTGGGTATAACTCCGAGCAGTACTTC. Protein sequence: CASLSGYNSEQYF.

A few counts support this clonotype. The rearrangement joins TRBV27 to TRBJ2-1; 12 nucleotides align to TRBD2. The CDR3 is 14 amino acids. The V gene end was trimmed by 4 bases and the J gene end by 6 bases; junction bases not matched to a gene: 1. Germline V CDR1 and CDR2: MNHEY, SMNVEV (reference sequence). This chain's CDR3 is CASSSSGRGNEQFF. CDR3 sequence (DNA): TGTGCCAGCAGTTCTAGCGGGAGGGGCAATGAGCAGTTCTTC.

In its sample, this clonotype was seen many times. This rearrangement joins TRBV11-2 to TRBJ2-1, with a tentative D call TRBD1 (6 bases). Trimming took 3 bases from V and 2 from J, leaving 8 bases between them. CDR1 and CDR2 (germline): SGHAT, FQNNGV. This CDR3 region has 14 residues. The CDR3 nucleotides read TGTGCCAGCAGCTTGACAGGAACCTACAATGAGCAGTTCTTC. Its translation is CASSLTGTYNEQFF.